What follows are 5 T cell receptor beta chains derived from one specimen sequenced in a study of CD8+CD57+ T cells in acquired aplastic anemia. The TCR beta profiling, which covered VDJ combination and CDR3 sequence, was carried out using genomic DNA as the template. TCRdb fed the reads into MiXCR, producing one record per CDR3 protein. Of hundreds of thousands of distinct CDR3 sequences listed, around 30% were seen once; the top ten hold approximately 0.82%. Patients picked for sequencing had shown CD8+CD57+ cell expansion detected by flow cytometry. Sequencing was done on a sample of sorted CD4+, CD8+, or CD8+CD57+ T cells (not recorded which) from PBMCs. The receptors here all came from a human donor with aplastic anemia.

There are many counts of this clonotype. CDR3 region: CAAASLHQETQYF. For the CDR3, the DNA is TGTGCCGCGGCTAGCCTCCACCAAGAGACCCAGTACTTC. This chain uses TRBV10-3 with TRBJ2-5, with D perhaps matching TRBD2 (5 bases). Germline CDR1 is ENHRY and CDR2 is SYGVKD. The CDR3 has 13 residues. Trimming cost V 11 bases and J 0 bases, with 13 bases left between them.

There are many counts of this clonotype. The chain recombines TRBV11-2 with TRBJ1-2; 10 bases agree with TRBD1. V lost 2 bases to trimming and J lost 0 bases; unmatched junction nucleotides: 9. The length of the CDR3 is 18 residues. Germline CDR1 SGHAT, CDR2 FQNNGV. The CDR3 sequence is CASSLRFGDRGSNYGYTF. The CDR3 DNA follows: TGTGCCAGCAGCTTACGGTTCGGGGACAGGGGTTCTAACTATGGCTACACCTTC.

This clonotype was seen a few times. The chain couples TRBV4-1 to TRBJ2-7; D possibly corresponds to TRBD2 (6 bases). Looked up from germline, CDR1 is MGHRA and CDR2 is YSYEKL. The germline V and J ends were trimmed by 0 bases and 5 bases, with 14 bases remaining between them. The CDR3 is made up of 15 amino acids. The CDR3 nucleotides are TGCGCCAGCAGCCAAGAAGGGACCGGAGGGGACGAGCAGTACTTC. This sequence encodes CASSQEGTGGDEQYF.

The rearrangement uses TRBV7-2 and TRBJ2-1; D is ambiguous. The germline V gene has CDR1 SGHTA and CDR2 FQGNSA. Trimming removed 5 bases at V and 6 bases at J, with 8 bases between. The CDR3 sequence is 12 residues long. The CDR3 is CASSERLNEQFF. The CDR3 nucleotides read TGTGCCAGCAGCGAACGGCTCAATGAGCAGTTCTTC. The variable domain in full, with the rest retrieved from reference TRBV7-2 and TRBJ2-1, is GAGVSQSPSNKVTEKGKDVELRCDPISGHTALYWYRQSLGQGLEFLIYFQGNSAPDKSGLPSDRFSAERTGGSVSTLTIQRTQQEDSAVYLCASSERLNEQFFGPGTRLTVL.

This chain uses TRBV30 with TRBJ2-7; possible D gene TRBD1, 6 bases. Germline CDR1 reads GTSNPN; CDR2 reads SVGIG (reference sequence). The V end lost 1 base, the J end lost 2 bases, and 15 bases lay between the germline ends. The CDR3 contains 15 residues. CDR3 coding DNA: TGTGCCTGGAGTGAGTCAGGGGCCATAGCCTACGAGCAGTACTTC. Translation: CAWSESGAIAYEQYF.